This is a list of T cell receptor beta chains from one sample in a study of blood T cell repertoires in COVID-19. Only in-frame clones appear in the TCRdb table, and some are missing; sequencing was by immunoSEQ multiplex PCR. The sample yields approximately 200,000 clones, approximately 83% seen once. Sequencing was carried out using peripheral blood. The receptors were gathered from a human donor with active or convalescent COVID-19. The donor label of this sample is uncertain. The CDR3 runs from the conserved cysteine through the conserved F or W. A D gene is named only where the DNA matches it firmly. Size is omitted from some rows. Given values are once, few, many or a class for expanded clones.

>.|TRBV5-1|.|TRBJ2-7
TGCGCCAGCAGCTTGACTGGAGCCTACGAGCAGTACTTC
CASSLTGAYEQYF
>once|TRBV6-1|.|TRBJ1-4
TGTGCCAGCAGTGCTCCGACTGCGACAACTAATGAAAAACTGTTTTTT
CASSAPTATTNEKLFF
>.|TRBV5-5|.|TRBJ2-3
TGTGCCAGCAGCTTGGGGGGCGCAGATACGCAGTATTTT
CASSLGGADTQYF
>few|TRBV7-9|TRBD2|TRBJ2-7
TGTGCCAGCAGCCGTAGCGGGTCAGACTACGAGCAGTACTTC
CASSRSGSDYEQYF
>.|TRBV4-3|TRBD1|TRBJ2-7
TGCGCCAGCAGCCAAGGATCCTCCTTGGACAGGGCCTACGAGCAGTACTTC
CASSQGSSLDRAYEQYF
>once|TRBV29-1|TRBD2|TRBJ2-1
TGCAGCCTGCGGATCGGACTAGAAAGTGGTGAGCAGTTCTTC
CSLRIGLESGEQFF
>.|TRBV27|TRBD2|TRBJ2-5
TGTGCCAGCATGGTTAGCGGGAGGCACGAGACCCAGTACTTC
CASMVSGRHETQYF
>.|TRBV19|.|TRBJ2-3
TGTGCCAGTAGTACGCGTGCTACGGGGAGCACAGATACGCAGTATTTT
CASSTRATGSTDTQYF
>.|TRBV5-5|TRBD1|TRBJ1-2
TGTGCCAGCAGCCTCCCCGGACAGGGTATCTATGGCTACACCTTC
CASSLPGQGIYGYTF
>.|TRBV28|TRBD1|TRBJ2-7
TGTGCCAGCAGTTTATTGGGACAGGGCTACGAGCAGTACTTC
CASSLLGQGYEQYF
>.|TRBV6-5|.|TRBJ1-2
TGTGCCAGCAGTTTACAGGAGGGAGTTTATGGCTACACCTTC
CASSLQEGVYGYTF
>.|TRBV6-5|TRBD1|TRBJ2-7
TGTGCCAGCAGAGACTCAGGGACAGCACCCTACGAGCAGTACTTC
CASRDSGTAPYEQYF
>.|TRBV6-5|.|TRBJ2-3
TGTGCCAGCAGTTATTGGACAGCTTCCACAGATACGCAGTATTTT
CASSYWTASTDTQYF